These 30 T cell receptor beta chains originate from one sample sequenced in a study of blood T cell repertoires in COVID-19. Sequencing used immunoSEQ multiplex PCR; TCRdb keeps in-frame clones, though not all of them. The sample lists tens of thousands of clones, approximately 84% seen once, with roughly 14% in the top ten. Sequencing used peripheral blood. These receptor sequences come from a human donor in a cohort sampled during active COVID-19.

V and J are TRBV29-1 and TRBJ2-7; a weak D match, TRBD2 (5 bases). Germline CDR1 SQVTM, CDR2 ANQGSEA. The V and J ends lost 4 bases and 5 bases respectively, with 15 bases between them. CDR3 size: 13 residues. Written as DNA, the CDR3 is TGCAGCGTTGTAGCGCCCCCGACTCACGAGCAGTACTTC. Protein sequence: CSVVAPPTHEQYF.

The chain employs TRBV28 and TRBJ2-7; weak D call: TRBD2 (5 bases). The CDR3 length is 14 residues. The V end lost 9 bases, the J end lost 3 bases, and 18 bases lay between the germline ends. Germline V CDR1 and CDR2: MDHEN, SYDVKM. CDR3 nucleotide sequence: TGTGCCAGTATACCGGGCGAGCGGTTCTACGAGCAGTACTTC. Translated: CASIPGERFYEQYF.

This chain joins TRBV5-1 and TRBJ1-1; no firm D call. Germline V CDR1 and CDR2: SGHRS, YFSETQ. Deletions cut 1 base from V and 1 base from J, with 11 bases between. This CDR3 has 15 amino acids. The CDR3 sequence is CASSLLVGTNTEAFF. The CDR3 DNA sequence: TGCGCCAGCAGCTTGTTAGTCGGTACGAACACTGAAGCTTTCTTT.

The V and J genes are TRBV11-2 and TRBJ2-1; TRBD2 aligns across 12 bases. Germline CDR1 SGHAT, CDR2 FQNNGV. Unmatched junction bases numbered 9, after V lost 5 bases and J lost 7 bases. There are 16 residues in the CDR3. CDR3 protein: CASSPRLAGERNEQFF. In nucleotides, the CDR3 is TGTGCCAGCAGCCCCCGACTAGCGGGAGAAAGGAATGAGCAGTTCTTC. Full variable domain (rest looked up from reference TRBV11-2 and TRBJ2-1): EAGVAQSPRYKIIEKRQSVAFWCNPISGHATLYWYQQILGQGPKLLIQFQNNGVVDDSQLPKDRFSAERLKGVDSTLKIQPAKLEDSAVYLCASSPRLAGERNEQFFGPGTRLTVL.

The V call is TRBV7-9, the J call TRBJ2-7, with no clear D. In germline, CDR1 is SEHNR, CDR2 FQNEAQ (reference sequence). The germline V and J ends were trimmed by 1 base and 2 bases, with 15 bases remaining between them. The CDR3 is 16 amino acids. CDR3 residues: CASSLVNYRSTYEQYF. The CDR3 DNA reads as TGTGCCAGCAGCTTAGTTAACTACCGATCCACCTACGAGCAGTACTTC.

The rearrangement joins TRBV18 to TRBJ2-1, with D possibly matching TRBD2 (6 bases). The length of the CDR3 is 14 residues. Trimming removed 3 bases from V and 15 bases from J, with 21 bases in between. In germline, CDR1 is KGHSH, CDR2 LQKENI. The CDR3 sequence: CASSPRRELWSLFF. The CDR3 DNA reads TGTGCCAGCTCACCGAGACGGGAGCTCTGGTCTCTGTTCTTC.

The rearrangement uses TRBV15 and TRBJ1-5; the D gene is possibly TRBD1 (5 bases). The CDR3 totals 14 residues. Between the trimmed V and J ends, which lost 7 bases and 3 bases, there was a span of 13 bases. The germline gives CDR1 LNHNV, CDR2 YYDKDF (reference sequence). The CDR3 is CATKAGPDNQPQHF. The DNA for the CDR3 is TGTGCCACCAAGGCAGGGCCTGACAATCAGCCCCAGCATTTT.

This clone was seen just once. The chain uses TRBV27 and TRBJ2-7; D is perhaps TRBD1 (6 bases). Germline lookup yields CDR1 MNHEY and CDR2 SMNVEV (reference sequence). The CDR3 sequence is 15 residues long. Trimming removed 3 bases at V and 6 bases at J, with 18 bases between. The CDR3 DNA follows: TGTGCCAGCAGTTTGGTAGGGACGCAGGGGCTCGAGCAGTACTTC. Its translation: CASSLVGTQGLEQYF.

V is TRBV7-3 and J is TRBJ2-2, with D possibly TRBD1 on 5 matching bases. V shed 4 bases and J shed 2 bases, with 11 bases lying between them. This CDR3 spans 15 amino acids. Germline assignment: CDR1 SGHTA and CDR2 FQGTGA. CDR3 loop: CASSSQTVNTGELFF. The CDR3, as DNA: TGTGCCAGCAGCTCCCAGACAGTAAACACCGGGGAGCTGTTTTTT. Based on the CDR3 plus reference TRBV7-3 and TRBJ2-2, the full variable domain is GAGVSQTPSNKVTEKGKYVELRCDPISGHTALYWYRQSLGQGPEFLIYFQGTGAADDSGLPNDRFFAVRPEGSVSTLKIQRTERGDSAVYLCASSSQTVNTGELFFGEGSRLTVL.

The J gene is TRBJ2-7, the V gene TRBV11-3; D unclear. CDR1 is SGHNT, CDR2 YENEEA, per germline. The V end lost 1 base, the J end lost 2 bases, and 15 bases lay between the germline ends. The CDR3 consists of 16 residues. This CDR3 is CASSLVSTLTPYEQYF. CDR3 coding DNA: TGTGCCAGCAGCTTAGTCTCTACCCTGACACCCTACGAGCAGTACTTC.

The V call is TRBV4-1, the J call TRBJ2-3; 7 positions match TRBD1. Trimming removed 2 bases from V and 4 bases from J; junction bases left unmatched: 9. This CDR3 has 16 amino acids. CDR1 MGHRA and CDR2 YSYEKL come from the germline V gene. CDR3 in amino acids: CASSQIRQGGSDTQYF. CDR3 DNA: TGCGCCAGCAGCCAAATCCGACAGGGCGGATCAGATACGCAGTATTTT.

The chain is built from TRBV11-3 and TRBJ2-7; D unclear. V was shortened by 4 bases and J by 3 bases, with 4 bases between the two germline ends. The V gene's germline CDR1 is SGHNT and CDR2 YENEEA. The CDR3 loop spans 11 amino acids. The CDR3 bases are TGTGCCAGCAGCTCCTACTACGAGCAGTACTTC. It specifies CASSSYYEQYF.

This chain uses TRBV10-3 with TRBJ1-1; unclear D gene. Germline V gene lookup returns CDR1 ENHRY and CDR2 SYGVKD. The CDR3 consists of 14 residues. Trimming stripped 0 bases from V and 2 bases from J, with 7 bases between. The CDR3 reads CAISESTDNTEAFF. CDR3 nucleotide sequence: TGTGCCATCAGTGAGTCGACTGATAACACTGAAGCTTTCTTT.

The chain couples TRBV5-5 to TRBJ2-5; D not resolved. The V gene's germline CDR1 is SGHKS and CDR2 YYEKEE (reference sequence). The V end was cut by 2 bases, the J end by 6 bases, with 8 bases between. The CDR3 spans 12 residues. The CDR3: CASSFPFQTQYF. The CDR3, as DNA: TGTGCCAGCAGCTTCCCGTTCCAGACCCAGTACTTC.

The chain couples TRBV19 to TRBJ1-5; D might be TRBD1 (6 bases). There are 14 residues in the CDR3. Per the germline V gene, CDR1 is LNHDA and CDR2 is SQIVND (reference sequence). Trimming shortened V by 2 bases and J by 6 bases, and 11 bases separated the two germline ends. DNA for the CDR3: TGTGCCAGTAGTATATGGGACAACGGTCAGCCCCAGCATTTT. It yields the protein CASSIWDNGQPQHF.

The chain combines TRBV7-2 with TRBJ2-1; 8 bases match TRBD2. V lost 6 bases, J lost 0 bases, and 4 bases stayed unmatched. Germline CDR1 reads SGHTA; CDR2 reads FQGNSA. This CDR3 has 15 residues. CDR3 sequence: CASSRLAGSYNEQFF. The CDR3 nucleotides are TGTGCCAGCAGTCGGCTAGCGGGCTCCTACAATGAGCAGTTCTTC.

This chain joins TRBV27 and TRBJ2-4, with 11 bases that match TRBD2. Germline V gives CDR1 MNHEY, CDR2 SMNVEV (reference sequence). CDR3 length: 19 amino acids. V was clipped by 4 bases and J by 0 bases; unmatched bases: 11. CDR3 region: CASSSLGSGRGVAKNIQYF. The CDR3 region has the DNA TGTGCCAGCAGTTCCCTAGGTAGCGGGAGGGGCGTAGCCAAAAACATTCAGTACTTC.

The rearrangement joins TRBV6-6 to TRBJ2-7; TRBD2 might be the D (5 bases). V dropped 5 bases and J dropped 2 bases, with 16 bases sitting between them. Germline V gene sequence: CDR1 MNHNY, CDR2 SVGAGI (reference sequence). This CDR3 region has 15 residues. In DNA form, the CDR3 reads TGTGCCAGCAGTGGAAACGGACGGGAAACCTACGAGCAGTACTTC. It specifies CASSGNGRETYEQYF.

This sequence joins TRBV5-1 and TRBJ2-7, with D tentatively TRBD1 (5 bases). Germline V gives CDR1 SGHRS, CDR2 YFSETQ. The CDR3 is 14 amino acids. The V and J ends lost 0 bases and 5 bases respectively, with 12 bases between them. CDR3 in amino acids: CASSLGGAPNEQYF. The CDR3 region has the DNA TGCGCCAGCAGCTTGGGTGGGGCCCCTAACGAGCAGTACTTC.

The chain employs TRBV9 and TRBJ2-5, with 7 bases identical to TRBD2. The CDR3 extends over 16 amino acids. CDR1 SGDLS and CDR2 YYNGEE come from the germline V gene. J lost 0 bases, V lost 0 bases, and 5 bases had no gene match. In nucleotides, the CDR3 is TGTGCCAGCAGCGTAGCTACCGGGGGGTACCAAGAGACCCAGTACTTC. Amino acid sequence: CASSVATGGYQETQYF.

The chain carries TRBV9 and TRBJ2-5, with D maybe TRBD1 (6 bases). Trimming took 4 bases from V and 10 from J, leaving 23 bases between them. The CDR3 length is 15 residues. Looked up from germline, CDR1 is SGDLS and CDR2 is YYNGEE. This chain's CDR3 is CASSSIGSPRGSQYF. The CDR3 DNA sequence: TGTGCCAGCAGCTCAATTGGCAGCCCAAGGGGGAGCCAGTACTTC.

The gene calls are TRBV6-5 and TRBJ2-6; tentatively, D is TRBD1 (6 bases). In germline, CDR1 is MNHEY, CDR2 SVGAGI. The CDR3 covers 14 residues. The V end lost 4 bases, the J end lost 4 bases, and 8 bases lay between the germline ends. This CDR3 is CASSLDRGANVLTF. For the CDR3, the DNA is TGTGCCAGCAGTTTAGACAGGGGGGCCAACGTCCTGACTTTC.

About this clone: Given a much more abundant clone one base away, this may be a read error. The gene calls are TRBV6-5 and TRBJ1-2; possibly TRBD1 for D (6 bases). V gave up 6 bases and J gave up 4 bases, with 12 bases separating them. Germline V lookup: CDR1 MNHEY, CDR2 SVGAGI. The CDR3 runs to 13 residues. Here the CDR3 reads CASSVGQLYGYTF. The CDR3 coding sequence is TGTGCCAGCAGCGTAGGACAGCTCTATGGCTACACCTTC.

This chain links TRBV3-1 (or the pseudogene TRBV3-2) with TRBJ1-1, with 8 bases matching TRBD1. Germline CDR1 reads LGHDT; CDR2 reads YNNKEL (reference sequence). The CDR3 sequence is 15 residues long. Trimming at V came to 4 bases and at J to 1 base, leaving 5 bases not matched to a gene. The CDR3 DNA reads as TGTGCCAGCAGCCCGACAGGGGCCGGGAACACTGAAGCTTTCTTT. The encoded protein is CASSPTGAGNTEAFF.

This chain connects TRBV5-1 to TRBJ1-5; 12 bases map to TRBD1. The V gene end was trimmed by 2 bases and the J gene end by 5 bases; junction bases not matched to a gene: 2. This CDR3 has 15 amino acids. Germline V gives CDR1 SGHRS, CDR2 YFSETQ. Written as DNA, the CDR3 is TGCGCCAGCAGCTTAGGGACAGGGGGCGATCAGCCCCAGCATTTT. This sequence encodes CASSLGTGGDQPQHF.

The CDR3 region has the DNA TGTGCCAGCTCTGACAGGGGGGGCAATCAGCCCCAGCATTTT. Its protein product is CASSDRGGNQPQHF. This rearrangement joins TRBV27 to TRBJ1-5; 9 nucleotides line up with TRBD1. Germline V gene sequence: CDR1 MNHEY, CDR2 SMNVEV (reference sequence). V was pared by 8 bases and J by 2 bases, with 4 bases of the junction left unmatched. CDR3 length: 14 amino acids.

CDR3 sequence reads: CASCDRDIYNEQFF. As DNA, the CDR3 is TGTGCCAGCTGCGACAGGGATATCTACAATGAGCAGTTCTTC. The chain is built from TRBV28 and TRBJ2-1, with 7 nucleotides matching TRBD1. From germline, CDR1 is MDHEN and CDR2 SYDVKM. The V and J ends lost 8 bases and 3 bases, in that order; junction bases with no gene match: 7. This CDR3 has 14 residues.

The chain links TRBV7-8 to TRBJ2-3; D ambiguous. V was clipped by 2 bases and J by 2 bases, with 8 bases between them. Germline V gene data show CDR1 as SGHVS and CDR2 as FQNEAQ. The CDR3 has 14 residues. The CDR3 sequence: CASSLRGDTDTQYF. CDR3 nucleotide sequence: TGTGCCAGCAGCTTAAGAGGAGACACAGATACGCAGTATTTT.

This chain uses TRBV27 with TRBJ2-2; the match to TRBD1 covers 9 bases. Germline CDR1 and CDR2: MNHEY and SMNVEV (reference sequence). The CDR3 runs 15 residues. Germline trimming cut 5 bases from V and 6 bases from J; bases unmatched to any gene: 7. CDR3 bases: TGTGCCAGCAGTCTGGGACAGGGATTGTCCGGGGAGCTGTTTTTT. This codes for CASSLGQGLSGELFF.

CDR3 DNA sequence: TGTGCCAGCAGTTACTCGGACCGGGGGGGGGCTGAAGCTTTCTTT. Amino acids: CASSYSDRGGAEAFF. The chain uses TRBV6-6 and TRBJ1-1; D possibly corresponds to TRBD1 (5 bases). Germline assignment: CDR1 MNHNY and CDR2 SVGAGI (reference sequence). V was shortened by 0 bases and J by 6 bases, with 14 bases between the two germline ends. This CDR3 comprises 15 residues.